The 26 T cell receptor beta chains below were found in one sample sequenced in a study of identical twins. TCRdb processed the 5' RACE reads anew with MiXCR; each CDR3 protein has one entry. Among about 530,000 distinct CDR3 sequences listed, 13% to 15% were seen once. These data were likewise used in another study, on yellow fever vaccine responses in identical twins.

Sequencing was performed on CD4+ T cells sorted from blood. The origin of the receptors is a woman between 18 and 30 years old in good health.

This clonotype was counted between two and nine times. The J gene is TRBJ2-3, the V gene TRBV27; D unclear. V lost 2 bases, J lost 0 bases, and 9 bases lay in between. CDR3 size: 15 residues. Germline lookup yields CDR1 MNHEY and CDR2 SMNVEV (reference sequence). CDR3 nucleotide sequence: TGTGCCAGCAGTTTAGTGTTCCGAAGCACAGATACGCAGTATTTT. It encodes CASSLVFRSTDTQYF.

The table lists this clonotype with many counts. The rearrangement links TRBV6-2 or TRBV6-3 to TRBJ1-4; D possibly corresponds to TRBD1 (5 bases). Germline V CDR1 and CDR2: MNHEY, SVGEGT. With 5 bases removed from V and 0 bases from J, the gap between germline ends came to 7 bases. This CDR3 is 14 amino acids long. The CDR3: CASSGGATNEKLFF. The CDR3 DNA reads TGTGCCAGCAGTGGAGGGGCAACTAATGAAAAACTGTTTTTT.

A few counts support this clonotype. V and J are TRBV5-1 and TRBJ2-2; D uncertain. CDR1 is SGHRS and CDR2 is YFSETQ in the germline V gene. The CDR3 has 16 amino acids. The germline V and J ends were trimmed by 1 base and 1 base, with 11 bases remaining between them. The CDR3 spells CASSLLAHGNTGELFF. As DNA, the CDR3 is TGCGCCAGCAGCTTGCTCGCCCATGGGAACACCGGGGAGCTGTTTTTT.

This clonotype was observed a few times. The J gene is TRBJ2-3, the V gene TRBV7-6; 7 bases match TRBD2. The V gene end was trimmed by 2 bases and the J gene end by 0 bases; junction bases not matched to a gene: 8. Germline values: CDR1 SGHVS, CDR2 FNYEAQ. This CDR3 has 17 residues. The CDR3 loop is CASSLFWRGLSTDTQYF. CDR3 DNA sequence: TGTGCCAGCAGCTTATTTTGGCGGGGGTTGAGCACAGATACGCAGTATTTT.

The chain combines TRBV7-2 with TRBJ1-1; D is undetermined. Trimming left V 5 bases short and J 5 bases short, with 9 bases between. The CDR3 runs 12 residues. CDR1 is SGHTA, CDR2 FQGNSA, per germline. CDR3 DNA: TGTGCCAGCAGCCAAATACGAACTGAAGCTTTCTTT. Translating gives CASSQIRTEAFF. The full variable domain, with the rest looked up from reference TRBV7-2 and TRBJ1-1, is GAGVSQSPSNKVTEKGKDVELRCDPISGHTALYWYRQSLGQGLEFLIYFQGNSAPDKSGLPSDRFSAERTGGSVSTLTIQRTQQEDSAVYLCASSQIRTEAFFGQGTRLTVV.

V usage is TRBV12-5 and J usage is TRBJ2-7, with 9 bases matching TRBD1. Per the germline V gene, CDR1 is LGHNT and CDR2 is FRNRAP. Germline trimming cut 7 bases from V and 7 bases from J; bases unmatched to any gene: 14. This CDR3 has 15 residues. DNA of the CDR3: TGTGCTAGTGAACGATCCGGGACAGGGTTTGGGGAGCAGTACTTC. Protein product: CASERSGTGFGEQYF.

This clonotype appeared many times. The V and J genes are TRBV10-3 and TRBJ1-2; TRBD1 matches 8 bases. The CDR3 contains 15 residues. Germline-derived CDR1 and CDR2 are ENHRY and SYGVKD. Trimming took 7 bases from V and 0 from J; bases not matched to a gene: 7. The CDR3 DNA sequence: TGTGCCATCAAGGGACAGGCCTTAACTAACTATGGCTACACCTTC. It codes for CAIKGQALTNYGYTF.

The table lists this clonotype with a few counts. The chain recombines TRBV3-1 with TRBJ2-3; 10 nucleotides agree with TRBD2. Germline V gives CDR1 LGHDT, CDR2 YNNKEL (reference sequence). This CDR3 spans 18 amino acids. The trim removed 1 base at V and 6 bases at J, leaving 13 bases unmatched. For the CDR3, the DNA is TGTGCCAGCAGCCAAGGGGGGCTAGCGGGGGCCCTGACGGATACGCAGTATTTT. This encodes CASSQGGLAGALTDTQYF.

The table lists this clonotype with a few counts. The chain combines TRBV5-1 with TRBJ2-5; TRBD1 might be the D (6 bases). The V end lost 1 base, the J end lost 1 base, and 11 bases lay between the germline ends. The V gene's germline CDR1 is SGHRS and CDR2 YFSETQ. The CDR3 extends over 15 amino acids. The DNA for the CDR3 is TGCGCCAGCAGCTTGTGGGACACCACCCAAGAGACCCAGTACTTC. Its translation: CASSLWDTTQETQYF.

This chain uses TRBV12-3 or TRBV12-4 with TRBJ2-2, with D possibly TRBD2 on 6 matching bases. V shed 1 base and J shed 3 bases, with 9 bases lying between them. CDR3 length: 15 residues. The CDR3 loop is CASSLDGGDTGELFF. The CDR3 nucleotides read TGTGCCAGCAGTTTAGACGGGGGAGACACCGGGGAGCTGTTTTTT.

This clonotype was found a few times. For the CDR3, the DNA is TGCGCCAGCACCCAGGGACTAGCGGGAAACAATGAGCAGTTCTTC. As protein: CASTQGLAGNNEQFF. The chain joins TRBV5-1 to TRBJ2-1; 13 bases agree with TRBD2. This CDR3 comprises 15 residues. V lost 6 bases, J lost 5 bases, and 5 bases stayed unmatched. Germline V lookup: CDR1 SGHRS, CDR2 YFSETQ.

Remarks on this clonotype: No DNA is shown, since the ends of the CDR3 on it are uncertain; the CDR3 is the one TCRdb lists. The chain links TRBV11-2 to TRBJ2-2; TRBD2 was called by the table and not checked on the DNA. Per germline, CDR1 SGHAT and CDR2 FQNNGV. The CDR3 is 17 amino acids in total, end residues counted. CDR3 region: CASSSEERDFLPGSCFF.

The V call is TRBV18, the J call TRBJ2-1; the D is unclear. Trimming cost V 0 bases and J 1 base, with 7 bases left between them. The CDR3 runs to 15 residues. Germline V gene sequence: CDR1 KGHSH, CDR2 LQKENI. CDR3 sequence reads: CASSPPGYSYNEQFF. CDR3 nucleotide sequence: TGTGCCAGCTCACCACCGGGGTATTCCTACAATGAGCAGTTCTTC.

The CDR3 DNA reads TGTGCCAGCAGTGATAAGGGGCGGAAAAACATTCAGTACTTC. This encodes CASSDKGRKNIQYF. This chain uses TRBV6-1 with TRBJ2-4; tentatively, D is TRBD1 (5 bases). V lost 3 bases and J lost 4, with 10 bases in between. CDR3 length: 14 residues. Per germline, CDR1 MNHNS and CDR2 SASEGT.

The sample holds a few counts of this clonotype. The rearrangement links TRBV18 to TRBJ1-1; TRBD1 matches 7 bases. The ends lost 3 bases at V and 7 bases at J; junction bases unmatched: 11. CDR3 length: 15 residues. CDR1 KGHSH and CDR2 LQKENI come from the germline V gene. The CDR3: CASSPGITGASEAFF. In DNA, the CDR3 is TGTGCCAGCTCACCTGGTATAACAGGGGCGAGTGAAGCTTTCTTT.

This chain uses TRBV20-1 with TRBJ2-5, with 16 bases identical to TRBD2. Germline values: CDR1 DFQATT, CDR2 SNEGSKA (reference sequence). The CDR3 spans 18 residues. Trimming removed 3 bases from V and 7 bases from J; junction bases left unmatched: 14. The CDR3 DNA reads TGCAGTGCTAGTGCCCCCGAGGGACTAGCGGGGGGGCATGGGACCCAGTACTTC. This gives the protein CSASAPEGLAGGHGTQYF.

There are a few counts of this clonotype. This chain joins TRBV3-1 and TRBJ2-1, with D uncertain. The ends were cut back, 2 bases at V and 5 bases at J, with 16 bases in the middle. Germline V gives CDR1 LGHDT, CDR2 YNNKEL (reference sequence). The CDR3 loop spans 16 amino acids. The chain's CDR3 is CASSQWGLGTDNEQFF. The CDR3 coding sequence is TGTGCCAGCAGCCAATGGGGATTGGGCACTGACAATGAGCAGTTCTTC.

This clonotype appeared many times. The chain couples TRBV3-1 to TRBJ2-5; D gene unclear. This CDR3 has 15 amino acids. Trimming cost V 0 bases and J 2 bases, with 10 bases left between them. Germline-derived CDR1 and CDR2 are LGHDT and YNNKEL (reference sequence). CDR3 in amino acids: CASSQDSARQETQYF. In DNA, the CDR3 is TGTGCCAGCAGCCAAGATTCGGCCCGACAAGAGACCCAGTACTTC.

This clonotype was detected only a few times. The chain couples TRBV20-1 to TRBJ1-1; 9 bases agree with TRBD1. CDR1 is DFQATT, CDR2 SNEGSKA, per germline (reference sequence). V trimming: 0 bases; J trimming: 2 bases; junction bases outside the gene matches: 7. The CDR3 spans 16 residues. CDR3 nucleotide sequence: TGCAGTGCTAGAGATTGGGGGACAGGGACCAACACTGAAGCTTTCTTT. It yields the protein CSARDWGTGTNTEAFF.

The chain employs TRBV10-1 and TRBJ2-1; 9 bases line up with TRBD1. Germline trimming cut 5 bases from V and 16 bases from J; bases unmatched to any gene: 12. The length of the CDR3 is 13 residues. Germline CDR1 and CDR2: WNHNN and SYGVQD (reference sequence). In DNA form, the CDR3 reads TGCGCCAGCAGTCCCGCCACCGGGACAGGGCCATTCTTC. This encodes CASSPATGTGPFF.

V is TRBV5-1 and J is TRBJ2-7; weak D call: TRBD2 (7 bases). Germline assignment: CDR1 SGHRS and CDR2 YFSETQ. V was shortened by 1 base and J by 5 bases, with 13 bases between the two germline ends. This CDR3 comprises 14 residues. CDR3 in DNA: TGCGCCAGCAGCTTGTGGGGGGGGGGCAACGAGCAGTACGTC. Its protein product is CASSLWGGGNEQYV.

This rearrangement joins TRBV6-2 or TRBV6-3 to TRBJ2-1, with 7 bases that match TRBD1. The CDR3 is made up of 19 amino acids. CDR1 is MNHEY and CDR2 is SVGEGT in the germline V gene. V lost 6 bases and J lost 1; bases outside the gene matches: 18. CDR3 DNA sequence: TGTGCCAGCAGGATGGACAGGTTGGGGTCGGCCTCATCCTACAATGAGCAGTTCTTC. This translates into CASRMDRLGSASSYNEQFF.

The gene calls are TRBV5-1 and TRBJ2-5; possible D gene TRBD1, 6 bases. This CDR3 comprises 15 residues. The germline V and J ends were trimmed by 0 bases and 7 bases, with 16 bases remaining between them. Germline values: CDR1 SGHRS, CDR2 YFSETQ. CDR3 protein: CASSLGMQGFGTQYF. CDR3 DNA sequence: TGCGCCAGCAGCTTGGGTATGCAGGGGTTCGGGACCCAGTACTTC.

V gene TRBV12-2 combines with J gene TRBJ2-3. TRBV12-2 is a pseudogene locus. CDR3 length: 15 amino acids. The CDR3: CASRLVVECTDTQYF. The CDR3 nucleotides are TGTGCAAGTCGCTTAGTCGTGGAGTGCACAGATACGCAGTATTTT.

The gene calls are TRBV20-1 and TRBJ1-1, with 7 bases aligning to TRBD1. Trimming took 4 bases from V and 8 from J; bases not matched to a gene: 13. The CDR3 extends over 14 amino acids. CDR1 is DFQATT, CDR2 SNEGSKA, per germline (reference sequence). In DNA, the CDR3 is TGCAGTGCTATCGACACCGGGACAGCAGTAGAAGCTTTCTTT. Its protein product is CSAIDTGTAVEAFF.

The table lists this clonotype with a few counts. This chain joins TRBV5-1 and TRBJ2-1; 14 bases match TRBD2. The CDR3 is 17 residues long. V dropped 4 bases and J dropped 3; count of bases not matched to a gene: 6. The germline gives CDR1 SGHRS, CDR2 YFSETQ. CDR3 DNA sequence: TGCGCCAGCAGCCGGGGGACTAGCGGGGGCCACTACAATGAGCAGTTCTTC. This sequence encodes CASSRGTSGGHYNEQFF.